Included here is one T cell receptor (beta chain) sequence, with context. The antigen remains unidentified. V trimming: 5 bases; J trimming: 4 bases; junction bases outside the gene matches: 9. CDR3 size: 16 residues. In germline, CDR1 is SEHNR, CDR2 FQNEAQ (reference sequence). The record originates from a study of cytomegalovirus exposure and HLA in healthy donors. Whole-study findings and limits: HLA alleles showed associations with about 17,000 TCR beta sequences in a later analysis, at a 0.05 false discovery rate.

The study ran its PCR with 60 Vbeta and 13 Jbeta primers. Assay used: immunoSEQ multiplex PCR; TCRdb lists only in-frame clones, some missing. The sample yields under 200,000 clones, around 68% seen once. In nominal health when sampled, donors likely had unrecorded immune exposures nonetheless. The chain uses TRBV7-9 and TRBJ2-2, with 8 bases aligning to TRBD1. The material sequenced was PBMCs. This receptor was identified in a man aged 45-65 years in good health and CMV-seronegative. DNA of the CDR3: TGTGCCAGCAGCCCCCTATTAACAGGGGGCACCGGGGAGCTGTTTTTT. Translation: CASSPLLTGGTGELFF.